These 2 T cell receptor beta chains were sequenced from one sample in a study of CD8+ T cells in alopecia areata. Indicated treatment: oral pan-JAK inhibitor, 5-10 mg twice daily. Extracted RNA was reverse transcribed, and the resulting cDNA served as sequencing template. Sequenced by immunoSEQ multiplex PCR; TCRdb stores in-frame clones only, minus some. The table has about 200,000 clones, roughly three fifths seen once. Specimen: CD4+ T cells sorted from blood, collected at week 4, from a patient treated with tofacitinib. Receptors were obtained from a human donor with alopecia areata.

The CDR3 nucleotides are TGTGCCAGCAGCCGAGGGGACAGGGGGCATCAGGGCTACACCTTC. Its translation is CASSRGDRGHQGYTF. The chain is built from TRBV5-4 and TRBJ1-2, with 12 bases lining up with TRBD1. V trimming: 4 bases; J trimming: 8 bases; junction bases outside the gene matches: 9. Germline loops: CDR1 SGHNT, CDR2 YYREEE (reference sequence). CDR3 length: 15 amino acids.

The chain has TRBV15 and TRBJ1-6, with 9 bases that match TRBD1. Per the germline V gene, CDR1 is LNHNV and CDR2 is YYDKDF (reference sequence). V lost 2 bases and J lost 9; bases outside the gene matches: 8. The CDR3 has 16 amino acids. CDR3: CATSRYWTGATSPLHF. CDR3 bases: TGTGCCACCAGCAGATACTGGACAGGGGCTACTTCACCCCTCCACTTT.